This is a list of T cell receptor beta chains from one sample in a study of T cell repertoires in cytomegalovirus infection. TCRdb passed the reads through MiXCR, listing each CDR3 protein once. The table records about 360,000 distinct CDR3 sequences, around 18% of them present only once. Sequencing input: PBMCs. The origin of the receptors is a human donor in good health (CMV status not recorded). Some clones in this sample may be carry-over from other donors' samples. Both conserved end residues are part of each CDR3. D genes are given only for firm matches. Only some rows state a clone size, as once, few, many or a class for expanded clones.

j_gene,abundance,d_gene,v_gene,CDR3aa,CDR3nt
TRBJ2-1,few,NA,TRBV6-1,CASSQSRSYLHF,TGTGCCAGCAGCCAAAGTCGTTCATATCTTCACTTC
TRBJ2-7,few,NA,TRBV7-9,CASTPTMGAHSYEQYF,TGTGCCAGCACTCCTACCATGGGGGCACACTCCTACGAGCAGTACTTC
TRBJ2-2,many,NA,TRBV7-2,CASSFRITGELFF,TGTGCCAGCAGCTTTAGGATAACCGGGGAGCTGTTTTTT
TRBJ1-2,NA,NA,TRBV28,CASRESTTKDYGYTF,TGTGCCAGCCGGGAGAGCACTACGAAGGACTATGGCTACACCTTC
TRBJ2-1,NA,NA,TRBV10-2,CASRPRGPVTSEQFF,TGCGCCAGCAGGCCTCGGGGCCCAGTTACGTCTGAGCAGTTCTTC
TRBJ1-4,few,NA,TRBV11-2,CASTPVRGGEKLFF,TGTGCCAGCACCCCTGTTAGAGGGGGGGAAAAACTGTTTTTT
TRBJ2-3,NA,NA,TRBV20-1,CSARERGTPADTQYF,TGCAGTGCTAGAGAAAGGGGAACCCCCGCAGATACGCAGTATTTT
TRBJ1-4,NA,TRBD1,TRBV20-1,CSARVPDRGYEKLFF,TGCAGTGCTAGAGTCCCGGACAGGGGCTACGAAAAACTGTTTTTT
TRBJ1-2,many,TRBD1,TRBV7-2,CASSLSRGTGAYGYTF,TGTGCCAGCAGCTTAAGTAGGGGGACAGGTGCTTATGGCTACACCTTC
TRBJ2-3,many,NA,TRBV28,CASSPPQGPDTQYF,TGTGCCAGCAGTCCCCCCCAGGGTCCCGATACGCAGTATTTT
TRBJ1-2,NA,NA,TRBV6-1,CASSEVSWAVVDYGYTF,TGTGCCAGCAGTGAAGTCTCCTGGGCGGTGGTGGACTATGGCTACACCTTC
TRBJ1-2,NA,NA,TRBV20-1,CSAIRAATNYGYTF,TGCAGTGCTATTAGGGCAGCTACTAACTATGGCTACACCTTC
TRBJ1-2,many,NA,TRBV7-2,CASSLGMGENYGYTF,TGTGCCAGCAGCTTAGGCATGGGGGAGAACTATGGCTACACCTTC
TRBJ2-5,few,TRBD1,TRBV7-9,CASSLTGGPETQYF,TGTGCCAGCAGCCTAACAGGGGGCCCAGAGACCCAGTACTTC
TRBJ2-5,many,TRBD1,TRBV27,CASSLLGTGQETQYF,TGTGCCAGCAGTTTATTGGGGACAGGGCAAGAGACCCAGTACTTC
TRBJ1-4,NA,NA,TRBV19,CASSARLGELFF,TGTGCCAGTAGTGCACGCCTAGGGGAACTGTTTTTT
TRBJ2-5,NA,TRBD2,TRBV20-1,CSARPSGEETQYF,TGCAGTGCTCGGCCTAGCGGAGAAGAGACCCAGTACTTC
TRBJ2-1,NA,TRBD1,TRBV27,CASSLQGVADEQFF,TGTGCCAGCAGTTTACAGGGGGTGGCCGATGAGCAGTTCTTC
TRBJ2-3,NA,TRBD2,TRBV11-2,CASSLASGGITDTQYF,TGTGCCAGCAGCTTAGCTAGCGGGGGCATCACAGATACGCAGTATTTT
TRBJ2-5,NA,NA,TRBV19,CASSDAGWETQYF,TGTGCCAGTAGTGACGCGGGCTGGGAGACCCAGTACTTC
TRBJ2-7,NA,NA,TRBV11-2,CASSLVYGGSYEQYF,TGTGCCAGCAGCTTAGTATATGGCGGCTCCTACGAGCAGTACTTC
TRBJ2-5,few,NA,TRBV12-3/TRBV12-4,CASSFIPETQYF,TGTGCCAGCAGTTTTATCCCAGAGACCCAGTACTTC
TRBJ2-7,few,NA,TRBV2,CASTYNGEQYF,TGTGCCAGCACTTACAACGGCGAGCAGTACTTC
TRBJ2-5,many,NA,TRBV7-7,CASSLAAQGGETQYF,TGTGCCAGCAGCTTAGCGGCCCAAGGAGGGGAGACCCAGTACTTC
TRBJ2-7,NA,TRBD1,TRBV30,CAWSARDRGIDEQYF,TGTGCCTGGAGTGCCAGGGACAGGGGAATAGACGAGCAGTACTTC
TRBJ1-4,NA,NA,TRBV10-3,CAISEGPSDNEKLFF,TGTGCCATCAGTGAGGGCCCCTCAGATAATGAAAAACTGTTTTTT
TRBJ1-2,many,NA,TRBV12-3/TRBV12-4,CASSFRPGWGYTF,TGTGCCAGCAGTTTTAGGCCAGGATGGGGCTACACCTTC
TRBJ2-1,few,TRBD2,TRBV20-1,CSALLASGGWGEQFF,TGCAGTGCTCTGTTGGCTAGCGGGGGATGGGGTGAGCAGTTCTTC
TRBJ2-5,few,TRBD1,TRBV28,CASSLLGQIKETQYF,TGTGCCAGCAGTTTATTGGGACAGATCAAAGAGACCCAGTACTTC
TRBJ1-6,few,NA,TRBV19,CASSIVIGNSPLHF,TGTGCCAGTAGTATAGTTATAGGGAATTCACCCCTCCACTTT
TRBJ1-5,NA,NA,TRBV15,CATSRGADAIYSNQPQHF,TGTGCCACCAGCAGAGGTGCCGACGCGATCTATAGCAATCAGCCCCAGCATTTT
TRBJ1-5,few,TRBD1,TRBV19,CASQTGGKQPQHF,TGTGCCAGTCAGACAGGGGGGAAGCAGCCCCAGCATTTT
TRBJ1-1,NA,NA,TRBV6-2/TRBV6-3,CASSYPRGQRNTEAFF,TGTGCCAGCAGTTACCCACGAGGACAGAGGAACACTGAAGCTTTCTTT
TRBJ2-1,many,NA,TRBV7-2,CASRVTGSSYNEQFF,TGTGCCAGCAGAGTTACGGGTTCCTCCTACAATGAGCAGTTCTTC
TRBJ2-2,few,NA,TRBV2,CASSVFSSLNTGELFF,TGTGCCAGCAGTGTTTTTTCTTCGCTCAACACCGGGGAGCTGTTTTTT
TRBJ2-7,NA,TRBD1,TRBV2,CASSAGQGDIEQYF,TGTGCCAGCAGTGCCGGACAGGGCGATATCGAGCAGTACTTC
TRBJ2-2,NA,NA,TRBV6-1,CASSERGGGTGELFF,TGTGCCAGCAGTGAAAGGGGGGGCGGCACCGGGGAGCTGTTTTTT
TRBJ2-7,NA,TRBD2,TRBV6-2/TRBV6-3,CASSRTSAAPYEQYF,TGTGCCAGCAGTCGAACTAGCGCAGCCCCCTACGAGCAGTACTTC
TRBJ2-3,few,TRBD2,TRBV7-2,CASSLELAGGTDTQYF,TGTGCCAGCAGCTTAGAACTAGCGGGAGGCACAGATACGCAGTATTTT
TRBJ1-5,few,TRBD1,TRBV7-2,CASSPGQGLSPQHF,TGTGCCAGCAGCCCGGGACAGGGCCTTTCGCCCCAGCATTTT
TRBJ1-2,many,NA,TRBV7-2,CASSFISNYGYTF,TGTGCCAGCAGCTTTATCTCTAACTATGGCTACACCTTC
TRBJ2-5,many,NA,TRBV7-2,CASSLAGLQETQYF,TGTGCCAGCAGCTTGGCGGGACTTCAAGAGACCCAGTACTTC
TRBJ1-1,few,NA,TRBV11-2,CASSPTGRDTEAFF,TGTGCCAGCAGCCCGACGGGCAGGGACACTGAAGCTTTCTTT
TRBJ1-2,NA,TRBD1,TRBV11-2,CASSLLTGTGGDNYGYTF,TGTGCCAGCAGCTTATTGACCGGGACAGGGGGCGATAACTATGGCTACACCTTC
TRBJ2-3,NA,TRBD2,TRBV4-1,CAGSQEIGLAGVADTQYF,TGCGCCGGCAGCCAAGAGATAGGACTAGCGGGAGTGGCAGATACGCAGTATTTT
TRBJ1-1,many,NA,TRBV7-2,CASSLGIVTEAFF,TGTGCCAGCAGCTTAGGTATAGTCACTGAAGCTTTCTTT
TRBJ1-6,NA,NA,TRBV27,CASSLIWGSPLHF,TGTGCCAGCAGTCTTATTTGGGGTTCACCCCTCCACTTT
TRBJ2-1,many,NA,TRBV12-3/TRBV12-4,CASSLGPHEVNEQFF,TGTGCCAGCAGTTTAGGTCCACATGAGGTGAATGAGCAGTTCTTC
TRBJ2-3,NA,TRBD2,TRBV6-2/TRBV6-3,CASSYVGGSGSSTDTQYF,TGTGCCAGCAGTTACGTCGGCGGGAGTGGTTCTAGCACAGATACGCAGTATTTT
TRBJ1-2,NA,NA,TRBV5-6,CASSVTTNYGYTF,TGTGCCAGCAGCGTTACAACGAACTATGGCTACACCTTC
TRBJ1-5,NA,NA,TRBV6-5,CASRPLGGNSNQPQHF,TGTGCCAGCAGGCCCCTCGGGGGTAATAGCAATCAGCCCCAGCATTTT
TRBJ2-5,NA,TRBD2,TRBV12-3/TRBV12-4,CASTGTSGTFQETQYF,TGTGCCAGCACCGGGACTAGCGGGACGTTCCAAGAGACCCAGTACTTC
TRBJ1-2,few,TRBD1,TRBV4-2,CASSPTGNTASYGYTF,TGTGCCAGCAGCCCGACAGGGAACACCGCATCCTATGGCTACACCTTC
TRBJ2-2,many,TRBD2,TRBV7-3,CASSSSGVGTGELFF,TGTGCCAGCAGTTCAAGCGGGGTTGGGACCGGGGAGCTGTTTTTT
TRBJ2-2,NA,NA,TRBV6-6,CASSRDGDTGELFF,TGTGCCAGCAGTCGAGACGGAGACACCGGGGAGCTGTTTTTT
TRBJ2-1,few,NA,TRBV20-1,CSAEETGYNEQFF,TGCAGTGCAGAAGAAACAGGGTACAATGAGCAGTTCTTC